The 18 T cell receptor beta chains below come from one sample, sequenced in a study of blood T cell repertoires in COVID-19. Produced via immunoSEQ multiplex PCR; TCRdb's table is partial and in-frame only. The sample shows tens of thousands of clones, 80% to 90% of them seen only once. The material sequenced was peripheral blood. Receptor source: a woman aged 80 or older with acute or convalescent COVID-19.

The chain employs TRBV10-3 and TRBJ1-5; 10 nucleotides align to TRBD1. Per germline, CDR1 ENHRY and CDR2 SYGVKD. Trimming at V came to 10 bases and at J to 5 bases, leaving 5 bases not matched to a gene. The CDR3 spans 13 residues. Here the CDR3 DNA reads TGTGCCACCAGACAGGGGGCCGATCAGCCCCAGCATTTT. Protein sequence: CATRQGADQPQHF.

This chain connects TRBV18 to TRBJ1-2, with a possible D match to TRBD1 (6 bases). V was pared by 3 bases and J by 3 bases, with 14 bases between. The CDR3 sequence is 15 residues long. The germline V gene has CDR1 KGHSH and CDR2 LQKENI. Here the CDR3 DNA reads TGTGCCAGCTCACCTACCGACAGGACGGACTATGGCTACACCTTC. Its protein is CASSPTDRTDYGYTF.

This clone appeared once. This rearrangement joins TRBV19 to TRBJ1-5, with 7 bases lining up with TRBD1. CDR1 is LNHDA and CDR2 is SQIVND in the germline V gene (reference sequence). J was trimmed by 6 bases and V by 7 bases; bases with no gene match: 3. This CDR3 comprises 12 residues. The CDR3 sequence is CASMTGSQPQHF. DNA of the CDR3: TGTGCCAGTATGACAGGGTCTCAGCCCCAGCATTTT.

The chain recombines TRBV18 with TRBJ1-6, with a tentative D call TRBD1 (5 bases). The germline V gene has CDR1 KGHSH and CDR2 LQKENI. Between the trimmed V and J ends, which lost 3 bases and 8 bases, there was a span of 8 bases. The CDR3 totals 13 residues. In DNA form, the CDR3 reads TGTGCCAGCTCACCGATACAGGATTCACCCCTCCACTTT. Translated, it gives CASSPIQDSPLHF. Full variable domain (missing parts from reference TRBV18 and TRBJ1-6): NAGVMQNPRHLVRRRGQEARLRCSPMKGHSHVYWYRQLPEEGLKFMVYLQKENIIDESGMPKERFSAEFPKEGPSILRIQQVVRGDSAAYFCASSPIQDSPLHFGNGTRLTVT.

The chain carries TRBV14 and TRBJ2-1; 11 positions agree with TRBD2. V trimming: 3 bases; J trimming: 6 bases; junction bases outside the gene matches: 7. The CDR3 has 16 residues. The V gene's germline CDR1 is SGHDN and CDR2 FVKESK. In DNA form, the CDR3 reads TGTGCCAGCAGCCATAGGCTAGCGGGGGGACGCAATGAGCAGTTCTTC. Its translation: CASSHRLAGGRNEQFF.

This chain uses TRBV3-1 (or the pseudogene TRBV3-2) with TRBJ2-5, with 7 bases identical to TRBD1. This CDR3 has 14 amino acids. The junction had 7 bases not matched to a gene; V was cut back by 4 bases and J by 5 bases. Looked up from germline, CDR1 is LGHDT and CDR2 is YNNKEL (reference sequence). DNA for the CDR3: TGTGCCAGCAGCCCACTTGACAGGGATGAGACCCAGTACTTC. Its translation: CASSPLDRDETQYF.

The chain is built from TRBV19 and TRBJ1-5; TRBD1 agrees at 10 bases. There are 15 residues in the CDR3. Germline values: CDR1 LNHDA, CDR2 SQIVND (reference sequence). Germline trimming cut 3 bases from V and 3 bases from J; bases unmatched to any gene: 2. CDR3 in DNA: TGTGCCAGTAGTATGGGACAGGGGTTCAATCAGCCCCAGCATTTT. It specifies CASSMGQGFNQPQHF.

The chain joins TRBV5-1 to TRBJ2-7, with 13 bases matching TRBD2. The V gene end was trimmed by 3 bases and the J gene end by 2 bases; junction bases not matched to a gene: 2. This CDR3 is built from 15 residues. Per germline, CDR1 SGHRS and CDR2 YFSETQ. The CDR3 nucleotides are TGCGCCAGCAGCTCTGGACTAGCGGGGGCCTACGAGCAGTACTTC. Translating gives CASSSGLAGAYEQYF.

V is TRBV10-3 and J is TRBJ1-6; TRBD1 might be the D (5 bases). In germline, CDR1 is ENHRY, CDR2 SYGVKD. This CDR3 is 15 amino acids long. Deletions cut 5 bases from V and 10 bases from J, with 18 bases between. CDR3 loop: CAISFLPPGESPLHF. The CDR3 nucleotides read TGTGCCATCAGTTTTCTTCCTCCGGGGGAGTCACCCCTCCACTTT.

This rearrangement joins TRBV9 to TRBJ1-6; TRBD1 matches at 7 bases. Germline values: CDR1 SGDLS, CDR2 YYNGEE. This CDR3 is 16 amino acids long. V gave up 4 bases and J gave up 6 bases; unmatched junction bases: 10. CDR3: CASSPTSGTVNSPLHF. The CDR3 DNA sequence: TGTGCCAGCAGCCCGACATCCGGGACAGTTAATTCACCCCTCCACTTT.

The CDR3 DNA reads as TGCGCCAGCAGCTCCCTTCTCACAGGCTACGAGCAGTACTTC. Translated, it gives CASSSLLTGYEQYF. V usage is TRBV5-1 and J usage is TRBJ2-7, with D tentatively TRBD1 (5 bases). The CDR3 is made up of 14 amino acids. Trimming pared 3 bases from V and 3 bases from J, leaving 13 bases between. Germline loops: CDR1 SGHRS, CDR2 YFSETQ.

This clone was detected once. The V and J genes are TRBV5-1 and TRBJ2-3, with D possibly matching TRBD2 (5 bases). The germline V and J ends were trimmed by 0 bases and 2 bases, with 10 bases remaining between them. CDR1 and CDR2 from the germline V gene are SGHRS and YFSETQ. The CDR3 totals 15 residues. In DNA form, the CDR3 reads TGCGCCAGCAGCTTGGTCCCGGGAAACACAGATACGCAGTATTTT. The encoded protein is CASSLVPGNTDTQYF.

This chain links TRBV3-1 (or the pseudogene TRBV3-2) with TRBJ1-1; D ambiguous. Trimming cost V 4 bases and J 0 bases, with 12 bases left between them. This CDR3 region has 15 residues. CDR1 LGHDT and CDR2 YNNKEL come from the germline V gene (reference sequence). CDR3 in amino acids: CASSPLGAVNTEAFF. The CDR3 region has the DNA TGTGCCAGCAGCCCCCTCGGAGCCGTGAACACTGAAGCTTTCTTT.

The V and J genes are TRBV5-8 and TRBJ2-1; TRBD2 aligns across 7 bases. This CDR3 has 15 residues. Germline V gene sequence: CDR1 SGHTS, CDR2 YDEGEE. V lost 1 base to trimming and J lost 10 bases; unmatched junction nucleotides: 11. CDR3 in amino acids: CASSLISGQKGEQFF. CDR3 in DNA: TGTGCCAGCAGCTTGATTAGCGGGCAAAAAGGGGAGCAGTTCTTC. The variable domain in full, with the rest retrieved from reference TRBV5-8 and TRBJ2-1, is EAGVTQSPTHLIKTRGQQATLRCSPISGHTSVYWYQQALGLGLQFLLWYDEGEERNRGNFPPRFSGRQFPNYSSELNVNALELEDSALYLCASSLISGQKGEQFFGPGTRLTVL.

The V call is TRBV6-5, the J call TRBJ2-2, with 8 bases that match TRBD1. Germline-derived CDR1 and CDR2 are MNHEY and SVGAGI. Unmatched junction bases numbered 5, after V lost 4 bases and J lost 7 bases. This CDR3 contains 14 residues. As DNA, the CDR3 is TGTGCCAGCAGTTCTAGGACAGGGAGCGGGGAGCTGTTTTTT. This translates into CASSSRTGSGELFF.

The CDR3 loop reads CASSSAGGLARNEQFF. The CDR3 DNA is TGTGCCAGCAGCTCCGCAGGGGGACTAGCGAGGAATGAGCAGTTCTTC. The chain couples TRBV7-3 to TRBJ2-1; 10 bases are shared with TRBD2. In germline, CDR1 is SGHTA, CDR2 FQGTGA. The V and J ends lost 4 bases and 7 bases, in that order; junction bases with no gene match: 10. CDR3 size: 16 residues.

This clone was recorded only once. Different DNA sequences within this sample yield the same CDR3. The chain joins TRBV5-1 to TRBJ2-5; D is ambiguous. The V end was cut by 0 bases, the J end by 5 bases, with 8 bases between. Germline V gene lookup returns CDR1 SGHRS and CDR2 YFSETQ. CDR3 length equals 13 residues. CDR3 sequence: CASSLAGGETQYF. The CDR3 region has the DNA TGCGCCAGCAGCTTGGCAGGTGGGGAGACCCAGTACTTC.

DNA for the CDR3: TGTGCCACCAGTGCGGGACTCAAAAACACCGGGGAGCTGTTTTTT. Its translation is CATSAGLKNTGELFF. J is TRBJ2-2 and V is TRBV24-1; weak D call: TRBD2 (6 bases). Between the trimmed V and J ends, which lost 5 bases and 2 bases, there was a span of 11 bases. Per germline, CDR1 KGHDR and CDR2 SFDVKD. There are 15 residues in the CDR3.